These 15 T cell receptor beta chains originate from one sample sequenced in a study of blood T cells in healthy people across ages. For the second PCR, which ran for about 7 to 11 cycles, a sample-barcoded 5' primer and a J-beta primer mix were used. MiXCR, applied by TCRdb to the 5' RACE reads, yields one record per CDR3 protein. The table includes 1.5 million to 2 million distinct CDR3 sequences, about 31% detected once. Sequencing was carried out using blood. These receptors all stem from a woman aged 25 to 45 in good health.

This sequence joins TRBV5-5 and TRBJ1-1; D gene unclear. Germline-derived CDR1 and CDR2 are SGHKS and YYEKEE (reference sequence). The CDR3 runs 16 residues. Deletions cut 0 bases from V and 4 bases from J, with 16 bases between. Here the CDR3 DNA reads TGTGCCAGCAGCTTGGATGGCAGGATAGTGTCCACTGAAGCTTTCTTT. Amino acid sequence: CASSLDGRIVSTEAFF.

V and J are TRBV6-2 or TRBV6-3 and TRBJ1-2, with TRBD1 matching 9 bases. The germline CDR1 and CDR2 sequences are MNHEY and SVGEGT. V was pared by 6 bases and J by 4 bases, with 12 bases of the junction left unmatched. The CDR3 runs 16 residues. The CDR3 region has the DNA TGTGCCAGCAGGCAAACCGGGACAGGGAATCCCTATGGCTACACCTTC. This encodes CASRQTGTGNPYGYTF.

The table lists this clonotype with many counts. The V gene is TRBV5-1, the J gene TRBJ2-7; no firm D call. Trimming left V 4 bases short and J 3 bases short, with 17 bases between. The length of the CDR3 is 15 residues. The V gene's germline CDR1 is SGHRS and CDR2 YFSETQ. The CDR3 loop is CASSQAASADYEQYF. The CDR3 DNA follows: TGCGCCAGCAGCCAGGCAGCGAGCGCCGACTACGAGCAGTACTTC. Full variable domain (rest looked up from reference TRBV5-1 and TRBJ2-7): KAGVTQTPRYLIKTRGQQVTLSCSPISGHRSVSWYQQTPGQGLQFLFEYFSETQRNKGNFPGRFSGRQFSNSRSEMNVSTLELGDSALYLCASSQAASADYEQYFGPGTRLTVT.

This clonotype showed up just a few times. This chain joins TRBV6-6 and TRBJ2-1; tentatively, D is TRBD1 (5 bases). Germline loops: CDR1 MNHNY, CDR2 SVGAGI (reference sequence). V lost 7 bases to trimming and J lost 6 bases, with 16 bases between them. The CDR3 consists of 14 residues. Here the CDR3 reads CASTRTPNSNEQFF. CDR3 DNA sequence: TGTGCCAGCACCCGGACACCTAACTCCAATGAGCAGTTCTTC.

This clonotype was observed a few times. The rearrangement joins TRBV3-1 to TRBJ2-3; unclear D gene. The CDR3 length is 15 residues. Germline V lookup: CDR1 LGHDT, CDR2 YNNKEL (reference sequence). V dropped 1 base and J dropped 5 bases, with 13 bases sitting between them. CDR3 in amino acids: CASSQAWAGKDTQYF. CDR3 nucleotide sequence: TGTGCCAGCAGCCAAGCTTGGGCCGGAAAAGATACGCAGTATTTT.

The rearrangement links TRBV6-2 or TRBV6-3 to TRBJ2-7, with D maybe TRBD1 (6 bases). CDR3 length equals 16 residues. V was clipped by 7 bases and J by 2 bases, with 21 bases between them. Germline V gene lookup returns CDR1 MNHEY and CDR2 SVGEGT. In DNA form, the CDR3 reads TGTGCCAGCACCCATACGGTGGGGACACCGACCTACGAGCAGTACTTC. Encoded protein: CASTHTVGTPTYEQYF.

The sample holds many counts of this clonotype. V gene TRBV4-1 combines with J gene TRBJ1-2; possible D gene TRBD1, 6 bases. V was shortened by 6 bases and J by 2 bases, with 19 bases between the two germline ends. CDR3 length: 16 residues. Germline-derived CDR1 and CDR2 are MGHRA and YSYEKL. This chain's CDR3 is CASSQSIRGRNYGYTF. CDR3 DNA: TGCGCCAGCAGTCAATCGATCAGGGGCCGAAACTATGGCTACACCTTC.

The CDR3 coding sequence is TGTGCCAGCAGAATATATCGGGATAGCAATCAGCCCCAGCATTTT. Its translation is CASRIYRDSNQPQHF. The chain recombines TRBV6-1 with TRBJ1-5; D uncertain. The CDR3 is made up of 15 amino acids. In germline, CDR1 is MNHNS, CDR2 SASEGT. The V and J ends lost 6 bases and 0 bases respectively, with 12 bases between them.

This clonotype was seen at least ten times. The V call is TRBV29-1, the J call TRBJ2-4, with D possibly matching TRBD2 (7 bases). CDR3 length: 14 residues. Germline CDR1 and CDR2: SQVTM and ANQGSEA. V lost 7 bases and J lost 7, with 20 bases in between. DNA for the CDR3: TGCAGCGGGGAGGGGGGGGGTAACCCCAACATTCAGTACTTC. It encodes CSGEGGGNPNIQYF.

The chain carries TRBV25-1 and TRBJ1-4, with TRBD1 identical over 7 bases. The V segment lost 4 bases and the J segment 7 bases; nucleotides outside the gene matches: 9. This CDR3 is 15 amino acids long. The germline V gene has CDR1 MGHDK and CDR2 SYGVNS. The CDR3 DNA is TGTGCCAGCAGTGGCCAGACAGGGCTGGGTGAAAAACTGTTTTTT. As protein: CASSGQTGLGEKLFF. The entire variable domain, with the rest obtained from reference TRBV25-1 and TRBJ1-4, is as follows: EADIYQTPRYLVIGTGKKITLECSQTMGHDKMYWYQQDPGMELHLIHYSYGVNSTEKGDLSSESTVSRIRTEHFPLTLESARPSHTSQYLCASSGQTGLGEKLFFGSGTQLSVL.

With respect to this clonotype: Germline and junction disagree at one end, which may indicate a read error. V usage is TRBV20-1 and J usage is TRBJ2-5; 9 bases agree with TRBD2. Germline V gene sequence: CDR1 DFQATT, CDR2 SNEGSKA (reference sequence). The CDR3 runs to 16 residues. In DNA, the CDR3 is TGCAGTGCTAGTCAGGGGTTTAGCGGGAGTGGAGAGACTCAGTACTTC. Translating it yields CSASQGFSGSGETQYF.

The chain uses TRBV28 and TRBJ2-7; D tentatively reads TRBD1 or TRBD2 (5 bases each). Germline CDR1 MDHEN, CDR2 SYDVKM. Trimming removed 5 bases at V and 3 bases at J, with 17 bases between. The CDR3 contains 15 residues. CDR3 residues: CASSRGHPLSYEQYF. As DNA, the CDR3 is TGTGCCAGCAGTCGGGGCCACCCGCTCAGCTACGAGCAGTACTTC.

This clonotype was observed a handful of times. V and J are TRBV9 and TRBJ2-1; D unclear. The CDR3 runs to 15 residues. Germline V gives CDR1 SGDLS, CDR2 YYNGEE. V was shortened by 0 bases and J by 7 bases, with 14 bases between the two germline ends. The CDR3 DNA reads as TGTGCCAGCAGCGTAGGTAGCCCCATATGGAATGAGCAGTTCTTC. This codes for CASSVGSPIWNEQFF.

The chain combines TRBV7-9 with TRBJ2-5; D perhaps matches TRBD1 (6 bases). The CDR3 has 16 amino acids. V was cut by 5 bases and J by 5 bases, with 21 bases left in between. CDR1 is SEHNR, CDR2 FQNEAQ, per germline (reference sequence). CDR3 region: CASSRMGRGLEETQYF. The DNA for the CDR3 is TGTGCCAGCAGCCGGATGGGCAGGGGATTGGAGGAGACCCAGTACTTC.

This clonotype has only one observation. A read error is possible here, since a much larger clone lies one base away. This sequence joins TRBV20-1 and TRBJ1-5; unclear D gene. The CDR3 runs to 13 residues. The ends were cut back, 5 bases at V and 3 bases at J, with 11 bases in the middle. Looked up from germline, CDR1 is DFQATT and CDR2 is SNEGSKA (reference sequence). CDR3 protein: CSAPRRLNQPQHF. In DNA form, the CDR3 reads TGCAGTGCTCCCCGACGGCTCAATCAGCCCCAGCATTTT.